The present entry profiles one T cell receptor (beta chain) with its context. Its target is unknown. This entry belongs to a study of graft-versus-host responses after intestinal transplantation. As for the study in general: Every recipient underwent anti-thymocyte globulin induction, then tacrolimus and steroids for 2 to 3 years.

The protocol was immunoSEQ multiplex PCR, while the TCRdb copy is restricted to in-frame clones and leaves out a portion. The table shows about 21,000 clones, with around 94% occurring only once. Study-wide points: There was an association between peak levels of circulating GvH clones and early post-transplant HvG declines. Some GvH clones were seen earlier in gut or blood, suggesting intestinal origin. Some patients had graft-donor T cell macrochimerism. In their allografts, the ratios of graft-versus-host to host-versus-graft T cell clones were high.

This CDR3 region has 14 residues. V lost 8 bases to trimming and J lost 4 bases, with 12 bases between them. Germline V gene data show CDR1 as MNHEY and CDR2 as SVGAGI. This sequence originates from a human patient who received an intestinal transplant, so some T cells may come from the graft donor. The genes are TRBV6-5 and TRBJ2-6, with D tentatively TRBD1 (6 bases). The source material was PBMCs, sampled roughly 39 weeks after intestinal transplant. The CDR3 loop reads CASLTGTGANVLTF. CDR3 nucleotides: TGTGCCAGCCTTACAGGGACCGGGGCCAACGTCCTGACTTTC.